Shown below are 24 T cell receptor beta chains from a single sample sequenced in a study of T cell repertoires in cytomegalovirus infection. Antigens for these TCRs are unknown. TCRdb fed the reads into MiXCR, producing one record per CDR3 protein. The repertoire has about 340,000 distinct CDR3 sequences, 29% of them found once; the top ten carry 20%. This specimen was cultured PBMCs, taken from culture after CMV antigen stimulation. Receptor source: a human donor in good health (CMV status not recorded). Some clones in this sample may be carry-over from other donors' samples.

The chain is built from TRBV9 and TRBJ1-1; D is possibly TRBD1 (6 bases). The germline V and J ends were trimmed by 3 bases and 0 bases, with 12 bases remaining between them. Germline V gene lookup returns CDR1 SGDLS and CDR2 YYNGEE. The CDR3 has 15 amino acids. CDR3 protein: CASSDYRVMNTEAFF. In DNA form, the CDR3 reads TGTGCCAGCAGCGATTACAGGGTTATGAACACTGAAGCTTTCTTT.

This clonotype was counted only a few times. The CDR3 DNA sequence: TGTGCCAGCAGTACCGGGACAGGGAGGAGTTCACCCCTCCACTTT. Translating gives CASSTGTGRSSPLHF. The J gene is TRBJ1-6, the V gene TRBV2; TRBD1 matches 9 bases. The germline V gene has CDR1 SNHLY and CDR2 FYNNEI. V trimming: 5 bases; J trimming: 9 bases; junction bases outside the gene matches: 8. The CDR3 runs to 15 residues.

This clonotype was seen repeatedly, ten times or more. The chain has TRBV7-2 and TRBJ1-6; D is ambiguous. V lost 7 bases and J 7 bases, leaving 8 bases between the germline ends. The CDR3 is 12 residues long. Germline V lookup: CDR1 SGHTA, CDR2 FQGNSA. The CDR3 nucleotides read TGTGCCAGCACCATAGGAAATTCACCCCTCCACTTT. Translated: CASTIGNSPLHF. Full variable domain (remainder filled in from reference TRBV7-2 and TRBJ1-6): GAGVSQSPSNKVTEKGKDVELRCDPISGHTALYWYRQSLGQGLEFLIYFQGNSAPDKSGLPSDRFSAERTGGSVSTLTIQRTQQEDSAVYLCASTIGNSPLHFGNGTRLTVT.

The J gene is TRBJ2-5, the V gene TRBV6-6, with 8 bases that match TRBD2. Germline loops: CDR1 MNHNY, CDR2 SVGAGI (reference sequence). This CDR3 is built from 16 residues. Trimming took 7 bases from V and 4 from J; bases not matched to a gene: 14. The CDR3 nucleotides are TGTGCCAGCACCCAAAGGGGTAGCGGGGTGCGAGAGACCCAGTACTTC. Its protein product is CASTQRGSGVRETQYF.

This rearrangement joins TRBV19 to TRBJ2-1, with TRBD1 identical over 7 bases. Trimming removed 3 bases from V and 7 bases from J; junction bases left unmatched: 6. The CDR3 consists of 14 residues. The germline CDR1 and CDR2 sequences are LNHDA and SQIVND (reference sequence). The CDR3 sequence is CASSMVARGNEQFF. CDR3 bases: TGTGCCAGTAGTATGGTAGCCAGGGGGAATGAGCAGTTCTTC.

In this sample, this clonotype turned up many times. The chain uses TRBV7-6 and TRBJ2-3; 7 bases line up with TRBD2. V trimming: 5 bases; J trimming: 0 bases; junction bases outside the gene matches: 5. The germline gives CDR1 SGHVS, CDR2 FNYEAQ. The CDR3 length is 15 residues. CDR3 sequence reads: CASSPAGESTDTQYF. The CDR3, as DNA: TGTGCCAGCAGCCCCGCGGGGGAGAGCACAGATACGCAGTATTTT.

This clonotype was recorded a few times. The CDR3 sequence: CASRQRIGGTDTQYF. The CDR3 nucleotides read TGTGCCAGCAGGCAGCGAATCGGAGGCACAGATACGCAGTATTTT. This chain joins TRBV2 and TRBJ2-3, with D hard to call. Trimming shortened V by 6 bases and J by 1 base, and 14 bases separated the two germline ends. The CDR3 length is 15 residues. Germline CDR1 SNHLY, CDR2 FYNNEI. Based on the CDR3 plus reference TRBV2 and TRBJ2-3, the full variable domain is EPEVTQTPSHQVTQMGQEVILRCVPISNHLYFYWYRQILGQKVEFLVSFYNNEISEKSEIFDDQFSVERPDGSNFTLKIRSTKLEDSAMYFCASRQRIGGTDTQYFGPGTRLTVL.

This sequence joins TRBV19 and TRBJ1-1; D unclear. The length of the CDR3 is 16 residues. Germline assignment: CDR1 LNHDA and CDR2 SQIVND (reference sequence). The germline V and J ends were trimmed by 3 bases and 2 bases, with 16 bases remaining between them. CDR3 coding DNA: TGTGCCAGTAGTATGGAGGACGGTCGGTTTAACACTGAAGCTTTCTTT. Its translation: CASSMEDGRFNTEAFF.

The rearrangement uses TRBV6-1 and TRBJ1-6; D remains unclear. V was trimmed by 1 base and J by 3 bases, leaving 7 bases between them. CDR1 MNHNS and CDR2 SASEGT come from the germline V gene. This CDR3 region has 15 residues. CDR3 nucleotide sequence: TGTGCCAGCAGTGAAGAGACCAACTATAATTCACCCCTCCACTTT. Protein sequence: CASSEETNYNSPLHF.

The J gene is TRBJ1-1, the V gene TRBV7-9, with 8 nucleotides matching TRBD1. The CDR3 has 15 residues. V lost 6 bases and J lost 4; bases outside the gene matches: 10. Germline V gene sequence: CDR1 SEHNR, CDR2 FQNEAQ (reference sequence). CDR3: CASRWNQGAPTEAFF. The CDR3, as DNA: TGTGCCAGCAGGTGGAATCAGGGGGCGCCCACTGAAGCTTTCTTT.

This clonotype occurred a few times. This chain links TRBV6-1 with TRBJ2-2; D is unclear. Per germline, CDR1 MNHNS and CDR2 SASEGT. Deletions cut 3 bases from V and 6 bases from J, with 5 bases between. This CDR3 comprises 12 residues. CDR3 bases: TGTGCCAGCAGTGACCGTCCCGGGGAGCTGTTTTTT. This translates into CASSDRPGELFF.

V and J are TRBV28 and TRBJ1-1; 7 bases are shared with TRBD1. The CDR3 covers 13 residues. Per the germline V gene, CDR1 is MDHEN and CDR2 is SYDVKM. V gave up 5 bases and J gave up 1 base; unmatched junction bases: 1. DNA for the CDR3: TGTGCCAGCAGTAACAGGGGGAACACTGAAGCTTTCTTT. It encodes CASSNRGNTEAFF.

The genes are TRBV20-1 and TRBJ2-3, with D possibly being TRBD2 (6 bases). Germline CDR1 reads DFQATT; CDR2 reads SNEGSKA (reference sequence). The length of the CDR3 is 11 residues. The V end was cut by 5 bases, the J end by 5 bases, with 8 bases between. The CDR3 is CSAGTEDTQYF. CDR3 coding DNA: TGCAGTGCTGGGACTGAAGATACGCAGTATTTT.

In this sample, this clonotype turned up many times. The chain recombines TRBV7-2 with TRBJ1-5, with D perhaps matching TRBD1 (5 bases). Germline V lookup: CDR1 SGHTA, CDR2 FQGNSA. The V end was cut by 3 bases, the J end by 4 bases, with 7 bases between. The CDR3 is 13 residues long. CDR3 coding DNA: TGTGCCAGCAGCTTTCAGGGAAATCAGCCCCAGCATTTT. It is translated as CASSFQGNQPQHF.

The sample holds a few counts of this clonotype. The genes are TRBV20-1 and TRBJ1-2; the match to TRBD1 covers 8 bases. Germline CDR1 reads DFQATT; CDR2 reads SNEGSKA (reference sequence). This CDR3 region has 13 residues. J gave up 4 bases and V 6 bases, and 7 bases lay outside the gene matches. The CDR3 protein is CSARTGIGYGYTF. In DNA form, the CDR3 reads TGCAGTGCCCGGACAGGGATAGGCTATGGCTACACCTTC.

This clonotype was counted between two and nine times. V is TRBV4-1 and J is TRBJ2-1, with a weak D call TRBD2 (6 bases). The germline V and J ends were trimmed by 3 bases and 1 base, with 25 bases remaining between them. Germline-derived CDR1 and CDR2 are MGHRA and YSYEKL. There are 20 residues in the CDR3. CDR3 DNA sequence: TGCGCCAGCAGCCACTCGGTCCGGGCTAGCGCCTCCGGTTCCTACAATGAGCAGTTCTTC. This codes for CASSHSVRASASGSYNEQFF.

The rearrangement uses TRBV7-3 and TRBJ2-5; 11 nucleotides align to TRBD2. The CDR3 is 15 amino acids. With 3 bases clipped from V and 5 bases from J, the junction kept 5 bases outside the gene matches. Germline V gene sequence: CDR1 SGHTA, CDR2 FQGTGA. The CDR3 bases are TGTGCCAGCAGCTTTACTAGCGGGAGTGGTGAGACCCAGTACTTC. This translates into CASSFTSGSGETQYF.

The CDR3 DNA sequence: TGTGCCAGCAGCCCCGACAGGCGGGGAGCCGAGCAGTACTTC. Translating it yields CASSPDRRGAEQYF. V gene TRBV3-1 combines with J gene TRBJ2-7; the D gene could be TRBD1 or TRBD2 (6 bases each). Germline V gene sequence: CDR1 LGHDT, CDR2 YNNKEL (reference sequence). Trimming shortened V by 4 bases and J by 6 bases, and 16 bases separated the two germline ends. The CDR3 is made up of 14 amino acids.

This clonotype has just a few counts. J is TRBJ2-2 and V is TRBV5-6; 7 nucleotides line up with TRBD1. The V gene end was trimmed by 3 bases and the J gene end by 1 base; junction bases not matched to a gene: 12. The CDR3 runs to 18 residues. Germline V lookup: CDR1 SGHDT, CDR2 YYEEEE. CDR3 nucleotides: TGTGCCAGCAGCTCTCAGACAGGGACGCTAATGAACACCGGGGAGCTGTTTTTT. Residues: CASSSQTGTLMNTGELFF.

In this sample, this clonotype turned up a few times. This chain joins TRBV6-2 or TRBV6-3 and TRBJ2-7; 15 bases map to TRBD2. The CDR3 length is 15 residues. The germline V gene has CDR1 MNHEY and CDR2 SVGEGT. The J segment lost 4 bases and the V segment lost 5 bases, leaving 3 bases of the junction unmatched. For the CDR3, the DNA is TGTGCCAGCAGTCGGGGACTAGCGGGAGGTTACGAGCAGTACTTC. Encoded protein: CASSRGLAGGYEQYF.

The CDR3 DNA reads as TGTGCCAGTCAATACACAGGGGGCCCCGGGGAGCTGTTTTTT. It codes for CASQYTGGPGELFF. V gene TRBV19 combines with J gene TRBJ2-2, with TRBD1 matching 9 bases. The CDR3 runs 14 residues. Germline V gives CDR1 LNHDA, CDR2 SQIVND (reference sequence). V was clipped by 8 bases and J by 6 bases; unmatched bases: 7.

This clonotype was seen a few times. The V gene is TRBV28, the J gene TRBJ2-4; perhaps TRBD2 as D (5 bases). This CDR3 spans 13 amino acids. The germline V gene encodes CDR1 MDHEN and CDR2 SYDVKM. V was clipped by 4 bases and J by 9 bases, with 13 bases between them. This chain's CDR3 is CASSSGIGTIQYF. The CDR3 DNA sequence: TGTGCCAGCAGTTCGGGGATCGGTACCATTCAGTACTTC.

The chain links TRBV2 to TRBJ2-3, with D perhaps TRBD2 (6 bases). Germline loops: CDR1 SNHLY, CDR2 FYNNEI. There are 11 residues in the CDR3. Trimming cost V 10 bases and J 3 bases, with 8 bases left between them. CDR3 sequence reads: CANGRTDTQYF. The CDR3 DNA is TGTGCCAACGGGAGAACAGATACGCAGTATTTT.

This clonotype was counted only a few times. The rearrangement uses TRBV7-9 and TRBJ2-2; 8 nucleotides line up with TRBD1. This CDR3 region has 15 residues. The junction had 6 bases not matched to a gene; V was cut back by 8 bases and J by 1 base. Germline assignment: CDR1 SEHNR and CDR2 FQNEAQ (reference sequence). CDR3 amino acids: CASLTDRENTGELFF. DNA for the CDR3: TGTGCCAGCCTTACGGACAGGGAGAACACCGGGGAGCTGTTTTTT.